The clone carrying this T cell receptor beta chain has only a few counts. This entry is derived from a study of blood T cell repertoires in COVID-19. Sequencing was performed with immunoSEQ multiplex PCR; in TCRdb, only in-frame clones are kept and a portion is missing. The sample yields fewer than 80,000 clones, around three quarters seen once. The CDR3 has 13 residues. Germline CDR1 is MNHEY and CDR2 is SVGAGI. The V segment lost 6 bases and the J segment 5 bases; nucleotides outside the gene matches: 6. The sequence came from a human donor in a cohort sampled during active COVID-19. The sample consisted of peripheral blood. This chain uses TRBV6-5 with TRBJ1-2, with 7 bases fitting TRBD1. The CDR3, as DNA: TGTGCCAGCAGCGCGGGACAGTGGTATGGCTACACCTTC. Amino acid sequence: CASSAGQWYGYTF.